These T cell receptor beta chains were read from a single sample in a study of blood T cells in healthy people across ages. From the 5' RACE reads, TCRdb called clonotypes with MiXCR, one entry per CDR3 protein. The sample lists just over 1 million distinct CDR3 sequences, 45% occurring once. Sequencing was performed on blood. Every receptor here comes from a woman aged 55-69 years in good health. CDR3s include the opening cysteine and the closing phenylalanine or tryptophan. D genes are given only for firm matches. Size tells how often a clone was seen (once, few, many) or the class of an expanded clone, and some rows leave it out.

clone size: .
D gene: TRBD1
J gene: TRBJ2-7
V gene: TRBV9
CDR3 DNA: TGTGCCAGCAGCGTTACAGGGGGCTTGGGCGAGCAGTACTTC
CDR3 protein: CASSVTGGLGEQYF

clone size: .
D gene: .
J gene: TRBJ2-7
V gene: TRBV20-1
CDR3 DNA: TGCAGTGCAACCCCCTGGTCGTTTGGGAACTGCGAGCAGTACTTC
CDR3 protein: CSATPWSFGNCEQYF

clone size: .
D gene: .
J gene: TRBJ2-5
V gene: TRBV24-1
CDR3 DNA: TGTGCCACCAGTGGGCGCCTTCCAGCAGAGGTACAAGAGACCCAGTACTTC
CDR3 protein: CATSGRLPAEVQETQYF

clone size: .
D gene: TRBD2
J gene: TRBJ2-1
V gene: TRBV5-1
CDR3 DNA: TGCGCCGGCAGGCTAGCGGGCTCCTACAATGAGCAGTTCTTC
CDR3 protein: CAGRLAGSYNEQFF

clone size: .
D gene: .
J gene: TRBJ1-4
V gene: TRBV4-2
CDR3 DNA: TGTGCCAGCAGCCAAGGATCTCGCCAGGGAGGGGAAAAACTGTTTTTT
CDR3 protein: CASSQGSRQGGEKLFF

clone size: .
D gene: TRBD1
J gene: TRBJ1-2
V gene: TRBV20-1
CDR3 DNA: TGCAGTGCTAGAGGGTTCCAGGGGGCAGGGCCTGCTGGCTACACCTTC
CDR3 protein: CSARGFQGAGPAGYTF

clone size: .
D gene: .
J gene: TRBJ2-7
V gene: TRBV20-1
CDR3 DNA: TGCAGTGCTAGTCCTCAGGGGAGCTACGAGCAGTACTTC
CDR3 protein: CSASPQGSYEQYF

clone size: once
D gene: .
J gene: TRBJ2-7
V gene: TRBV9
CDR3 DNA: TGTGCCAGCAGCCCACTCCCCGGGGGAGCAAAGTACTTC
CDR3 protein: CASSPLPGGAKYF

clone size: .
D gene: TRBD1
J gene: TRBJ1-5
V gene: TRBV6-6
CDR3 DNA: TGTGCCAGCAGTTACGGCAGGGGGCTGCAGCCCCAGCATTTT
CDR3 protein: CASSYGRGLQPQHF

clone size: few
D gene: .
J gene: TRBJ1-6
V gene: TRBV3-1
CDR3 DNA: TGTGCCAGCAGCCCCGCCCGAGACAGGAATTCACCCCTCCACTTT
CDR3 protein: CASSPARDRNSPLHF

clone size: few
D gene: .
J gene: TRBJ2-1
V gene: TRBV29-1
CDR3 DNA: TGCAGCGTTGAAGATCGAGTTGACTCCTACAATGAGCAGTTCTTC
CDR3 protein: CSVEDRVDSYNEQFF

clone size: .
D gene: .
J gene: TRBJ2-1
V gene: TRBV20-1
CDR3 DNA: TGCAGTGCTAGAATAGTGGCGGGATACAATGAGCAGTTCTTC
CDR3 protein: CSARIVAGYNEQFF

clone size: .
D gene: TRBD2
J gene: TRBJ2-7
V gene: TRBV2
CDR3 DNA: TGTGCCAGCAGTGTCCTCCCTAGCGGGGACGAGCAGTACTTC
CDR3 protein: CASSVLPSGDEQYF

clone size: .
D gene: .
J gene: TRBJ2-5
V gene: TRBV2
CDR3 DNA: TGTGCCAGCAGTGAGCTCGGGGGATCAAAAGAGACCCAGTACTTC
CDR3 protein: CASSELGGSKETQYF

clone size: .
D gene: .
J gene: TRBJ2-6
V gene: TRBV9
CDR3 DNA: TGTGCCAGCCGCCTCCGTGGGGGTACGAGCTCTGGGGCCAACGTCCTGACTTTC
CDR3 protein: CASRLRGGTSSGANVLTF

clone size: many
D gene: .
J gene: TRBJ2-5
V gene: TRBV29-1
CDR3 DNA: TGCAGCGTGAGACCGAAAGAGACCCAGTACTTC
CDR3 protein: CSVRPKETQYF

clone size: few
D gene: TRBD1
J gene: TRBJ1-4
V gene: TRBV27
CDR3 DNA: TGTGCCAGCAGTCCGGGGGACAGGGGGTTTGAAAAACTGTTTTTT
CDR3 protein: CASSPGDRGFEKLFF

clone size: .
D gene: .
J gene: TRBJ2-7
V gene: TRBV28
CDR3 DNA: TGTGCCAGCAGTTTCGGCGAGGGGGGGGATCCCTACGAGCAGTACTTC
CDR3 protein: CASSFGEGGDPYEQYF

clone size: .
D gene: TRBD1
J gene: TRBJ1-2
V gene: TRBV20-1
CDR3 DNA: TGCAGTGTACTCCGGGACAGGGGCTCTAACTATGGCTACACCTTC
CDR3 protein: CSVLRDRGSNYGYTF

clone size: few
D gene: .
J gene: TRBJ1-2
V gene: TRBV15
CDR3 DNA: TGTGCCACCAGCAGAGAGGGGAGATTGTATGGCTACACCTTC
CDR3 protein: CATSREGRLYGYTF

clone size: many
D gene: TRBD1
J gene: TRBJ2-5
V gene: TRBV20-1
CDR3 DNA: TGCAGTGCGTTAGATTTTGACAGGGGGGCAGAGACCCAGTACTTC
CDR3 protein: CSALDFDRGAETQYF

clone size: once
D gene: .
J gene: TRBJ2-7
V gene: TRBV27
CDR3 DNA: TGTGCCAGCAGTTCCTCTACCATAACTAGCAGAGAACGCTACGAGCAGTACTTC
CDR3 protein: CASSSSTITSRERYEQYF